The 8 T cell receptor beta chains listed next were all sequenced from one sample in a study of blood T cell repertoires in COVID-19. Profiled with immunoSEQ multiplex PCR; TCRdb holds only in-frame clones, not every one. The table records 150,000 to 200,000 clones, 70% to 85% of them present only once. Sequencing was carried out using peripheral blood. All receptors derive from a woman under 40 with acute or convalescent COVID-19.

The chain recombines TRBV10-1 with TRBJ2-3; 7 nucleotides match TRBD1. Unmatched junction bases numbered 8, after V lost 2 bases and J lost 3 bases. Germline loops: CDR1 WNHNN, CDR2 SYGVQD (reference sequence). CDR3 length equals 16 residues. This CDR3 is CASSERQGWSTDTQYF. The CDR3 DNA sequence: TGCGCCAGCAGTGAGAGACAGGGTTGGTCAACAGATACGCAGTATTTT.

The chain employs TRBV19 and TRBJ2-1, with 9 bases fitting TRBD2. Germline V gives CDR1 LNHDA, CDR2 SQIVND (reference sequence). This CDR3 is 14 amino acids long. The junction had 9 bases not matched to a gene; V was cut back by 6 bases and J by 9 bases. The CDR3 protein is CASRGSGRLSEQFF. The CDR3 region has the DNA TGTGCCAGTAGGGGGAGCGGGAGGCTGAGTGAGCAGTTCTTC. Together with reference TRBV19 and TRBJ2-1, the CDR3 gives the full variable domain: DGGITQSPKYLFRKEGQNVTLSCEQNLNHDAMYWYRQDPGQGLRLIYYSQIVNDFQKGDIAEGYSVSREKKESFPLTVTSAQKNPTAFYLCASRGSGRLSEQFFGPGTRLTVL.

This clone was seen many times. The chain carries TRBV7-8 and TRBJ2-5, with 9 positions matching TRBD1. Trimming cost V 3 bases and J 1 base; bases outside gene matches: 6. Germline V gene lookup returns CDR1 SGHVS and CDR2 FQNEAQ. The CDR3 is 16 residues long. CDR3 sequence: CASSFLTGQGQETQYF. The CDR3, as DNA: TGTGCCAGCAGCTTCCTAACGGGACAGGGCCAAGAGACCCAGTACTTC.

CDR3 loop: CASSPTGGGNQPQHF. DNA of the CDR3: TGTGCCAGCAGTCCGACAGGGGGCGGCAATCAGCCCCAGCATTTT. V gene TRBV28 combines with J gene TRBJ1-5; the match to TRBD1 covers 10 bases. In germline, CDR1 is MDHEN, CDR2 SYDVKM. The CDR3 sequence is 15 residues long. The J segment lost 2 bases and the V segment lost 5 bases, leaving 3 bases of the junction unmatched.

The genes are TRBV6-5 and TRBJ2-7, with TRBD1 matching over 10 bases. The CDR3 contains 15 residues. In germline, CDR1 is MNHEY, CDR2 SVGAGI. V lost 6 bases, J lost 7 bases, and 12 bases stayed unmatched. The CDR3: CASRPRDRGWEEQYF. Written as DNA, the CDR3 is TGTGCCAGCAGACCCCGGGACAGGGGCTGGGAAGAGCAGTACTTC.

V gene TRBV5-1 combines with J gene TRBJ2-7; the D is unclear. This CDR3 is built from 15 residues. Trimming removed 4 bases from V and 2 bases from J, with 16 bases in between. Germline CDR1 reads SGHRS; CDR2 reads YFSETQ. As DNA, the CDR3 is TGCGCCAGCAGCCCGCAACGAGGTAATACCTACGAGCAGTACTTC. As protein: CASSPQRGNTYEQYF.

The chain recombines TRBV10-3 with TRBJ1-5; tentative D call: TRBD1 (6 bases). V was clipped by 4 bases and J by 4 bases, with 14 bases between them. In germline, CDR1 is ENHRY, CDR2 SYGVKD. The CDR3 consists of 15 residues. The CDR3 DNA sequence: TGTGCCATCAGTGCCACCGGGACACCGAATCAGCCCCAGCATTTT. It codes for CAISATGTPNQPQHF.

The chain recombines TRBV7-9 with TRBJ2-1; 10 bases are a match to TRBD2. V lost 5 bases and J lost 9; bases outside the gene matches: 7. This CDR3 spans 14 amino acids. Germline V gene data show CDR1 as SEHNR and CDR2 as FQNEAQ (reference sequence). DNA for the CDR3: TGTGCCAGCAGCGTCAGCGGGAGGGAGGGTGAGCAGTTCTTC. Translated, it gives CASSVSGREGEQFF.